These T cell receptor beta chains were read from a single sample in a study of T-cell reconstitution after alpha-beta-depleted transplantation in children. TCRdb re-analysed the PCR reads in MiXCR, keeping a single row per CDR3 protein. The repertoire holds 200,000 to 250,000 distinct CDR3 sequences, 20% to 30% seen once, with roughly 5% in the top ten. The sequences come from PBMCs, mostly from graft donor cells, collected 360 days after TCRalphabeta/CD19-depleted stem cell transplant. The receptors derive from a female patient under 10 years old who had a stem cell transplant for congenital amegakaryocytic thrombocytopenia, so the T cells may come from the graft donor. Each CDR3 is given with its conserved first and last residue. The D gene is left open where the match is weak. Clone size, where shown, is once, few, many, or a class for clones that have expanded.

J gene	clone size	CDR3 length	D gene	V gene	CDR3 DNA	CDR3 protein
TRBJ1-1	.	13	.	TRBV12-3/TRBV12-4	TGTGCCAGCAATGGGGAGATGAACACTGAAGCTTTCTTT	CASNGEMNTEAFF
TRBJ2-5	.	13	.	TRBV18	TGTGCCAGCTCACCGTTGGGTCGAGAGACCCAGTACTTC	CASSPLGRETQYF
TRBJ2-1	many	13	TRBD1	TRBV29-1	TGCAGCGTTGACAGGGGGCTCATGGATGAGCAGTTCTTC	CSVDRGLMDEQFF
TRBJ2-5	.	14	.	TRBV6-1	TGTGCCAGCAGCTCACACTTGGGGCAAGAGACCCAGTACTTC	CASSSHLGQETQYF
TRBJ1-2	.	13	TRBD1	TRBV6-5	TGTGCCAGCAGTTCCTGGGACAGCGGGGGCTACACCTTC	CASSSWDSGGYTF
TRBJ2-7	.	15	TRBD1	TRBV30	TGTGCCTGGACCAGCCGGGACAGGGCCTCCTACGAGCAGTACTTC	CAWTSRDRASYEQYF
TRBJ2-1	.	15	TRBD2	TRBV12-3/TRBV12-4	TGTGCCAGCAGTTTATACTCGCGGGGGACCCCTGAGCAGTTCTTC	CASSLYSRGTPEQFF
TRBJ2-1	.	12	.	TRBV12-3/TRBV12-4	TGTGCCAGCAGTTTTACCAGCAATGAGCAGTTCTTC	CASSFTSNEQFF
TRBJ2-7	.	14	TRBD2	TRBV28	TGTGCCAGCATCCAGGGAGGGAGTCGATACGAGCAGTACTTC	CASIQGGSRYEQYF
TRBJ2-3	.	16	.	TRBV3-1	TGTGCCAGCAGCCAAGATAACGCCCGTCTTGGGGATACGCAGTATTTT	CASSQDNARLGDTQYF
TRBJ2-1	.	13	.	TRBV12-3/TRBV12-4	TGTGCCAGCACTCCTCAGAGAGGCAATGAGCAGTTCTTC	CASTPQRGNEQFF
TRBJ1-2	.	13	.	TRBV29-1	TGCAGCGTTGCGGCCAGCTATGGCTATGGCTACACCTTC	CSVAASYGYGYTF
TRBJ2-1	few	16	TRBD2	TRBV29-1	TGCAGCGTTGAAGGGACTAGCGGGGCCTCCTACAATGAGCAGTTCTTC	CSVEGTSGASYNEQFF
TRBJ2-3	.	15	TRBD1	TRBV30	TGTGCCTGGAGCTTACTCACAGGGGCGGGAGATACGCAGTATTTT	CAWSLLTGAGDTQYF
TRBJ1-5	.	13	.	TRBV6-6	TGTGCCAGCAGTTACATTAGCAATCAGCCCCAGCATTTT	CASSYISNQPQHF
TRBJ2-3	.	19	TRBD2	TRBV7-2	TGTGCCAGCAGCTTAACGACCGGGACTAGCGGGAGAAGCACAGATACGCAGTATTTT	CASSLTTGTSGRSTDTQYF
TRBJ2-5	.	12	.	TRBV6-5	TGTGCCAGCAGTTACCCACCGGGGGACCAGTACTTC	CASSYPPGDQYF
TRBJ2-5	.	14	.	TRBV11-1	TGTGCCAGCAGCTTAGCGCAACACCAAGAGACCCAGTACTTC	CASSLAQHQETQYF
TRBJ2-7	.	16	TRBD1	TRBV18	TGTGCCAGCTCAGACGCGACAGGGGCGGTGGCGTACGAGCAGTACTTC	CASSDATGAVAYEQYF
TRBJ2-1	.	17	.	TRBV3-1	TGTGCCAGCAGCCAAGAGGGGGTGGACTTCTCCTACAATGAGCAGTTCTTC	CASSQEGVDFSYNEQFF
TRBJ1-2	few	16	.	TRBV3-1	TGTGCCAGCAGCCAAGCGAGGGTCGGGCATAACTATGGCTACACCTTC	CASSQARVGHNYGYTF
TRBJ2-7	few	18	.	TRBV28	TGTGCCAGCAGTTTATTTCTCACTCCGACAGGAAGCTCCTACGAGCAGTACTTC	CASSLFLTPTGSSYEQYF
TRBJ2-1	.	15	TRBD2	TRBV18	TGTGCCAGCTCAAAGACTAGCGGCTCCTACAATGAGCAGTTCTTC	CASSKTSGSYNEQFF
TRBJ2-4	.	16	.	TRBV12-3/TRBV12-4	TGTGCCAGCAGTTTAGTGATCCACCCACCGGGGAACATTCAGTACTTC	CASSLVIHPPGNIQYF
TRBJ1-5	.	16	.	TRBV12-3/TRBV12-4	TGTGCCAGCAGTTTAGCGGCGCGGAACAGCAATCAGCCCCAGCATTTT	CASSLAARNSNQPQHF
TRBJ2-1	many	13	.	TRBV10-3	TGTGCCATCGGGACTGGGATATACAATGAGCAGTTCTTC	CAIGTGIYNEQFF
TRBJ2-2	.	15	.	TRBV7-8	TGTGCCAGCAGCTTAAGAGGGGTCGGTACCGGGGAGCTGTTTTTT	CASSLRGVGTGELFF
TRBJ1-2	.	14	TRBD1	TRBV7-2	TGTGCCAGCAGCTTACCGAGACAGGGTTATGGCTACACCTTC	CASSLPRQGYGYTF